This T cell receptor (beta chain) originates from a study of cytomegalovirus exposure and HLA in healthy donors (dated by TCRdb to the late 2010s). As for the study more broadly: According to an earlier analysis of 550 to 700 of the donors, 150 million to 200 million T cells yielded roughly 110 million unique TCR beta sequences and about 280 Gb of sequence data. Donor age, sex, ethnicity and CMV serostatus were compiled together with the repertoire data. To study patterns of TCR occurrence, a later analysis re-analyzed previously published TCR beta repertoires from 666 donors and added high-resolution HLA genotyping. Of the 350 to 450 genotyped donors, around 81% fell in the genetic ancestry cluster associated with self-reported Caucasian donors. On average, around 240,000 unique TCR beta nucleotide sequences were sequenced per donor among some 420 genotyped donors of the cohort, with 15% to 20% of those sequences being non-productive. The aim of the study was to test whether cataloging public T cell receptors could identify signatures of past pathogen exposure. A separate validation cohort of over 95 different subjects was used in addition to the 666-subject first cohort. To predict cytomegalovirus infection status, the study combined high-throughput TCR immunosequencing, statistical association of individual TCRs with disease status, and machine learning. An earlier analysis of fewer than 700 of the donors applied high-throughput TCR beta sequencing to assess whether each TCR beta V gene segment acted as functional or pseudogenic. A later genetic analysis took genome-wide SNP genotypes for about 55% of the roughly 700 donors and used that subset as a discovery cohort. An early release covering roughly 580 HLA-typed donors comprised 250 to 350 gigabases of sequencing data and around 85 million unique TCR sequences. All discovery cohort repertoires had been generated on a single sequencing platform. Using immunosequencing, the study profiled T cell repertoires from about 650 subjects and related those repertoires to cytomegalovirus serostatus. Because of strong linkage in the cohort, five DR-DQ haplotypes were treated as single units for association and clustering. The number of typed donors differed by locus: about 620-640 for A, B, C, DRB1 and DQB1; some 500 for DQA1; 606 for DPA1; and 400 to 480 for DPB1. Class I and class II HLA loci were covered by the typing at four-digit resolution. Rather than drawing on any new phenotypic data, the later analysis identified candidate immune exposures from TCR beta sequences and the way those sequences occurred across donors. The investigation overall reported the following: Because some donors lacked HLA typing at each locus, the association tests relied only on the typed subset. According to a later analysis, TCR association rates differed among HLA loci, with DRB1 alleles showing the most associated TCRs and HLA-C alleles showing the fewest. Presence/absence analyses assumed roughly uniform sequencing depth across donors, an assumption that may not hold. Compared with the roughly 700-donor mean, donors in an Asian-associated ancestry cluster had fewer N-insertions in productive TCRs, according to a later genetic analysis. Only TCR beta chains were sequenced in this cohort, and the absence of alpha or paired-chain data limited detectable features. A later analysis found that most CMV-associated TCR beta chains appeared HLA-restricted, with HLA associations seemingly driven largely by CMV exposure. The only immune exposure information available for the cohort was CMV serostatus. Strong co-occurrence of HLA alleles, especially DR and DQ, made assigning TCR associations to individual alleles difficult. In an earlier analysis of some 500 of the donors, most TCR beta V segments appeared in productive rearrangements about 87% or about 30% of the time, broadly matching IMGT annotations. A cluster of highly shared sequence variants was judged likely to represent a technical artifact of the sequencing pipeline. Several of the top co-occurrence clusters appeared to be linked to parvovirus B19, influenza, CMV and Epstein-Barr virus, according to a later analysis. An association between a missense DCLRE1C variant and V-gene and J-gene trimming of TCR beta chains was found in a later genetic analysis and replicated in an independent cohort. The authors suggested that the approach could potentially be generalized to other disease states and immunological phenotypes. About 17 rarely observed V segments, including chromosome 9 orphons, were excluded from the earlier analysis of approximately 600 of the donors because counts were too low. In a later analysis, HLA-associated TCR beta chains showed more clonal expansion and lower generation probabilities than non-associated chains that were equally common. The classifier was reported to diagnose cytomegalovirus status with high specificity and sensitivity in both the original and validation cohorts. A later analysis associated about 17,000 TCR beta sequences with specific HLA alleles at a false discovery rate of 0.05. A further reported finding was that TCR beta sequences accurately predicted the HLA-A and HLA-B alleles for most subjects in the first cohort. In vitro tests confirmed that a few of the cytomegalovirus-associated TCR beta chains recognize cytomegalovirus antigens. While some public TCRs were present in many individuals, most TCR sequences turned up only very rarely across donors. The study gave a list of more than 150 TCR beta chains associated with cytomegalovirus. Linkage disequilibrium might explain the correlated functional status among segregating V segments, but an unknown experimental factor could not be ruled out.

The cohort comprised more than 550 healthy bone marrow donors. Cohort members were all nominally healthy when sampled, although unrecorded immune exposures were likely present. The donor tested CMV seropositive, placing the donor among the approximately 290 seropositive members of the cohort. Each donor provided a peripheral blood sample, and peripheral blood mononuclear cells were used for TCR beta sequencing. The Qiagen DNeasy Blood Extraction Kit was used to extract genomic DNA from the blood cell samples. In the case of this clone: No antigen is known for it. One base away there is no much larger clone; base qualities are not given.

The library was obtained by the immunoSEQ multiplex PCR assay. For the multiplex PCR, a mixture combining 60 forward primers for TCR Vbeta segments and 13 reverse primers for TCR Jbeta segments was used. Amplification of the CDR3 region of rearranged TCR beta genes was performed with a multiplex PCR assay on genomic DNA. On the Illumina HiSeq System, the amplified TCR beta libraries were sequenced as 87-base-pair reads. The source study handled its data this way. In a later analysis, approximately 74 million unique TCR beta chains were counted across the 500 to 700 repertoires, and roughly 11 million of these chains were shared by at least two donors. To remove PCR and sequencing errors, raw reads were error-corrected and collapsed into unique sequences using a nearest-neighbor algorithm that merged closely related sequences. CDR3 sequences were aligned to IMGT reference sequences to assign V, D and J gene segments. For a sequence to be retained, a match of at least six nucleotides to both a V gene segment and a J gene segment was required. Rearrangements were called productive when the CDR3 lacked stop codons and stayed in frame with V and J; all others were non-productive. CDR3 was defined according to IMGT convention as the region running from the second conserved V-encoded cysteine to the conserved J-encoded phenylalanine. The earlier analysis of about 560 of the donors excluded any sequence lacking an unambiguous match to a single V gene segment. In an earlier analysis of about 590 of the donors, a V segment was called functional when productive rearrangements were above 56.7%, and segregating when the standard deviation between donors exceeded 5%. A statistical classification framework was built for diagnosing cytomegalovirus status from the catalog of TCR beta chain sequences. In a later analysis, V and J genes were assigned by comparing TCR nucleotide sequences against IMGT/GENE-DB human TR gene sequences. In a later analysis, CDR3 sequences and most-parsimonious VDJ recombination scenarios were assigned using the TCRdist pipeline. A later analysis defined each TCR beta chain by its CDR3 amino acid sequence plus V-gene family, and excluded reads lacking a unique V-gene family. As a way to deal with suspected cross-contamination and a sequencing artifact, a later analysis dropped roughly 600 nucleotide sequences that were highly shared and had low generation probability. A later analysis calculated a clonal expansion index for each public chain from normalized within-repertoire ranks of inferred template counts. A later analysis computed generation probabilities with a VDJ recombination model fitted to out-of-frame rearrangements, and checked the results against IGoR. In a later analysis, hypergeometric tests were used to score TCR-TCR, TCR-HLA and TCR-CMV co-occurrence, with a repertoire-size bias correction applied to TCR pairs. A later analysis estimated false discovery rates by permuting HLA or CMV assignments 20 times. In a later analysis, co-occurring TCRs were grouped using DBSCAN, and TCRdist sequence similarity was added for clustering within HLA-allele-positive subsets. Repertoires with fewer than 30,000 or more than 120,000 public chains, plus five repertoires with anomalous nucleotide sharing, were excluded from co-occurrence clustering. Imported from immuneACCESS, the table was reduced by TCRdb to in-frame sequences with V and J called. These copies leave out some clones; in studies compared against another copy, an unresolved V gene accounts for under half, and the cause of the remainder is not known. Clonal size and the V and J genes are those of that table, whereas D and trimming came from the DNA. The table for this sample lists approximately 69,000 clones; about 66% of them were counted only once. The top ten clones comprise about 20% of the sample.

The clonotype was recovered from a man aged 40-55 years in good health and CMV-seropositive. Sequencing was done on a sample of PBMCs.

CDR3 region: CASSQEAFF. DNA sequence: TGTGCCAGCAGCCAGGAAGCTTTCTTT. Recombination linked TRBV6-6 to TRBJ1-1; confidence is insufficient to name the D gene. The V and J ends are trimmed by 6 bases and 8 bases, leaving 4 bases between them. CDR1 MNHNY and CDR2 SVGAGI are derived from the germline V gene (reference sequence). CDR3 length: 9 amino acids, cysteine to phenylalanine. Solely the CDR3 DNA is kept, with 27 bases framed from the first base.